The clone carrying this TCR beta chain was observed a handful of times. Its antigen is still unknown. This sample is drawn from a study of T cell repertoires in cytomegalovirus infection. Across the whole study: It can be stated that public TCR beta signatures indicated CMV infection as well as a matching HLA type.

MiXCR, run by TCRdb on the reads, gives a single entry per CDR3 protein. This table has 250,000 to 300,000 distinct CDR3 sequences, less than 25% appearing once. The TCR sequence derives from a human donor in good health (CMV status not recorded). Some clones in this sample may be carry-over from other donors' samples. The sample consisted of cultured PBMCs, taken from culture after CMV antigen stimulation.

CDR3 in DNA: TGTGCCAGCAGTTACGGCGTTTCACCCTACGAGCAGTACTTC. The encoded protein is CASSYGVSPYEQYF. V and J are TRBV6-5 and TRBJ2-7, with D unclear. The germline gives CDR1 MNHEY, CDR2 SVGAGI. Between the trimmed V and J ends, which lost 2 bases and 2 bases, there was a span of 10 bases. This CDR3 is 14 amino acids long.